This T cell receptor (beta chain) originates from a study of molecular identifiers for immune sequencing clone quantification. Looking at the study overall: In the replicates, RNA derived from around 20,000 or 99,000 naive CD8 cells was divided into five parts, and four were sequenced.

Methods described previously, with TCR primers listed, were used for bulk TCR libraries. From the PCR reads, TCRdb called clonotypes with MiXCR, one entry per CDR3 protein. The table lists 400,000 to 600,000 distinct CDR3 sequences, about a quarter of them singletons. The CDR3 covers 13 residues. The germline V gene has CDR1 ENHRY and CDR2 SYGVKD. The ends were cut back, 6 bases at V and 0 bases at J, with 7 bases in the middle. This clonotype was counted ten times or more. This chain connects TRBV10-3 to TRBJ2-3; weak D call: TRBD1 (5 bases). Sequenced input: naive CD8+ T cells from blood, with Jurkat cell RNA spiked in. Stated subset: FACS-sorted CD8+CD4-CCR7+CD45RA+ naive T cells. The sequence derives from a human donor in good health. Some libraries in this study had Jurkat cell RNA spiked in. CDR3 in DNA: TGTGCCATCAGCAGGGATAGCACAGATACGCAGTATTTT. This gives the protein CAISRDSTDTQYF.